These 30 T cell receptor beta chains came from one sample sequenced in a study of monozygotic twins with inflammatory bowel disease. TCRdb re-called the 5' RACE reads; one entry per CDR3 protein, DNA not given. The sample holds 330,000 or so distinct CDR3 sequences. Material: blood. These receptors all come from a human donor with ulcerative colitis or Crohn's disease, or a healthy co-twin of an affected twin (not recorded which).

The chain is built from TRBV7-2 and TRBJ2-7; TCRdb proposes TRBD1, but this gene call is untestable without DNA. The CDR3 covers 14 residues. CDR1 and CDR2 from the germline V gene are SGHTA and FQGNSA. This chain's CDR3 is CASSSGQFDEEQYF.

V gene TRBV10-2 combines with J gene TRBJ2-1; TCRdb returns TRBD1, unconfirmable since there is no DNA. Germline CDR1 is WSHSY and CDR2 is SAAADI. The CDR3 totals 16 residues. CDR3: CATEERRGEAYNEQFF.

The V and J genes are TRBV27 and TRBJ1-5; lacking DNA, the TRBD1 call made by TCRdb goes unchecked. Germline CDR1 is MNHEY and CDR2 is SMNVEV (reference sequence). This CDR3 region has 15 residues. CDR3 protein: CASSATSFGGSAQHF.

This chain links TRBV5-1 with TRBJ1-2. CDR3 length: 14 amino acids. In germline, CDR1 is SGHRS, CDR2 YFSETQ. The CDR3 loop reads CASSLVPVSYGYTF.

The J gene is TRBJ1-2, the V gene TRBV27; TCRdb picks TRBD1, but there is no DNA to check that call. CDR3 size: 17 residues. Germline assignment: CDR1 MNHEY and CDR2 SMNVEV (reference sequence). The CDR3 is CASKRDGGLSFNYGYTF.

The chain's CDR3 is CASSRRQQPQHF. V usage is TRBV6-2 or TRBV6-3 and J usage is TRBJ1-5; TCRdb's D gene call, TRBD1, goes unchecked for lack of DNA. This CDR3 has 12 residues. Germline assignment: CDR1 MNHEY and CDR2 SVGEGT.

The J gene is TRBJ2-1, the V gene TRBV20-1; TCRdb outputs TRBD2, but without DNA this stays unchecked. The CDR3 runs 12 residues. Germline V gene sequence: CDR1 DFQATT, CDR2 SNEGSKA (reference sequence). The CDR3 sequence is CSATLAGGGQFF.

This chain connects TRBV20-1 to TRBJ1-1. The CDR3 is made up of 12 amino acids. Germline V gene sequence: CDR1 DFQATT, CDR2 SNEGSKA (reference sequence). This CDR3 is CSARHMNTEAFF.

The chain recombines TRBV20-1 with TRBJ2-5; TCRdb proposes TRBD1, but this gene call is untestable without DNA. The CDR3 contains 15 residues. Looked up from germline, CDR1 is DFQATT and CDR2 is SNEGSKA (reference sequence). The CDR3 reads CSARDRTEYQETQYF.

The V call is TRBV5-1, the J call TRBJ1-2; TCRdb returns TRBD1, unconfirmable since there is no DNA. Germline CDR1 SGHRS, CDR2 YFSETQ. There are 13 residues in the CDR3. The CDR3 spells CASSEDGTGGYTF.

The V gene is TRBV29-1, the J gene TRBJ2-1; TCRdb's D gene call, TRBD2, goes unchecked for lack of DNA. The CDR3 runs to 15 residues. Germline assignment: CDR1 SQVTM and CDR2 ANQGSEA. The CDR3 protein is CSVAVTSGSQNEQFF.

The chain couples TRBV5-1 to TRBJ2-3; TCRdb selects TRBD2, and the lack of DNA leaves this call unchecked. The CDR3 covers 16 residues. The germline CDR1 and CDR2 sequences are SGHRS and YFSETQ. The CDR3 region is CASSLGLAGGRDTQYF.

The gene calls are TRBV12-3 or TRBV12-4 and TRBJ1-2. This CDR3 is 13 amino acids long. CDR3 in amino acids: CASSTGSIYGYTF.

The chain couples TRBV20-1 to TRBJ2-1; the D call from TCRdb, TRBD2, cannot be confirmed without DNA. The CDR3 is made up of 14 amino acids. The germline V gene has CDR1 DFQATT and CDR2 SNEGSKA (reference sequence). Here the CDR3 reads CSAKIAGKYNEQFF.

The CDR3 loop is CASRETGTGRTMAFF. The chain has TRBV2 and TRBJ1-1; TCRdb reports TRBD1, a call that lacks DNA to check it against. The CDR3 has 15 amino acids. Germline CDR1 SNHLY, CDR2 FYNNEI.

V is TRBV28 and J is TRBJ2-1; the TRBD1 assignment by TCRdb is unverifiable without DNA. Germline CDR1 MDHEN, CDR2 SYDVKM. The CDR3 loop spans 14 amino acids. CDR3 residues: CASTSGGLGNEQFF.

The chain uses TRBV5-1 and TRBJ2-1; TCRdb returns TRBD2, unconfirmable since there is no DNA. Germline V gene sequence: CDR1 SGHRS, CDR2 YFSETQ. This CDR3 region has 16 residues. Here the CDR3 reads CASSMGLADSYNEQFF.

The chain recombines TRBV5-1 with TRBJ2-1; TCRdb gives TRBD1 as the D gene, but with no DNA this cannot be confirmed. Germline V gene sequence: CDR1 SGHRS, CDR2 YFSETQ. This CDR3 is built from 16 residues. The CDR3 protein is CASSLGRGAGYNEQFF. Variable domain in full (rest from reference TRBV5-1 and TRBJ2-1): KAGVTQTPRYLIKTRGQQVTLSCSPISGHRSVSWYQQTPGQGLQFLFEYFSETQRNKGNFPGRFSGRQFSNSRSEMNVSTLELGDSALYLCASSLGRGAGYNEQFFGPGTRLTVL.

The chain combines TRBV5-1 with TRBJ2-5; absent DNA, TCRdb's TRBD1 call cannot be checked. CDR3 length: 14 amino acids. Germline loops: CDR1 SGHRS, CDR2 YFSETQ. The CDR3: CASSLFRGQETQYF. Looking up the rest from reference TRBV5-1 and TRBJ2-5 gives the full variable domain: KAGVTQTPRYLIKTRGQQVTLSCSPISGHRSVSWYQQTPGQGLQFLFEYFSETQRNKGNFPGRFSGRQFSNSRSEMNVSTLELGDSALYLCASSLFRGQETQYFGPGTRLLVL.

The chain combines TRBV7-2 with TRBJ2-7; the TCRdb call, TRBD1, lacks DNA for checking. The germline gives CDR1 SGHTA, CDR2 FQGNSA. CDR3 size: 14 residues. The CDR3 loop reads CASSPRTGLEEQYF.

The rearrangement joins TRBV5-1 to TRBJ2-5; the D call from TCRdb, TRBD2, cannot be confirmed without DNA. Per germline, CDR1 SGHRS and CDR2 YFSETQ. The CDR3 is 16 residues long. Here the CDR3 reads CASSPPGLAGKETQYF.

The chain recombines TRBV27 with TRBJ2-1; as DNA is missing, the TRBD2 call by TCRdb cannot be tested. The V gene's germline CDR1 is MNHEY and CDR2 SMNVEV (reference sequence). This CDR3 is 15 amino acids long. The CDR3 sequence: CASSTILDFDNEQFF.

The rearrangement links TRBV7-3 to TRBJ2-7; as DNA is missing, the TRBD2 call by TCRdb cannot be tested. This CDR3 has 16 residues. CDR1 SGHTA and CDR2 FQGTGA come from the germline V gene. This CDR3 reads CASSLFPTGLTYEQYF.

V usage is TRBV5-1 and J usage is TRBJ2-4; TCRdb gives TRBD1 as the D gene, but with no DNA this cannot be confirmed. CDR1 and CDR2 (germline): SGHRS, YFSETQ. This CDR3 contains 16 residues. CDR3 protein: CASSSVGGAAKNIQYF.

The CDR3 loop is CASSPGLNSGNTIYF. V and J are TRBV12-3 or TRBV12-4 and TRBJ1-3. The CDR3 runs 15 residues.

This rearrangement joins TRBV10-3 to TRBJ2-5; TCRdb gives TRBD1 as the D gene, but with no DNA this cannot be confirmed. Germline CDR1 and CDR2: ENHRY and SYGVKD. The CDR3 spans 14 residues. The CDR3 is CAISEWDTKETQYF.

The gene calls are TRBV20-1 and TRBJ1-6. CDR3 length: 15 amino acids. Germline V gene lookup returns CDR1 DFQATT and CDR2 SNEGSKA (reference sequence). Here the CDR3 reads CSAREGGAYNSPLHF.

CDR3 loop: CASSLRTGGTGELIF. V is TRBV7-2 and J is TRBJ2-2; without DNA, the TCRdb call of TRBD1 cannot be checked. Germline V lookup: CDR1 SGHTA, CDR2 FQGNSA. The length of the CDR3 is 15 residues.

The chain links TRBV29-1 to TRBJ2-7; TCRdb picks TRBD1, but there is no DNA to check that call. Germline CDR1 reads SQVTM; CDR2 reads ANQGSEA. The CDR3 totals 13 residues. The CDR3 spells CSVEWTGGYEQYF.

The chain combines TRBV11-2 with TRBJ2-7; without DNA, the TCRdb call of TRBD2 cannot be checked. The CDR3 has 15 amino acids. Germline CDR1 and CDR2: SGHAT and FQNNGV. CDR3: CASSLLNSPVIEQYF.